The 20 T cell receptor beta chains presented below share a single source sample, sequenced in a study of blood T cell repertoires in COVID-19. Profiling relied on immunoSEQ multiplex PCR, and the TCRdb table lists in-frame clones only, not all of them. The sample lists approximately 110,000 clones, approximately 74% occurring once. Input material: peripheral blood. These receptors came from a man older than 75 with COVID-19, enrolled during active disease.

A note on this clone: At one of its ends the junction is not consistent with the germline gene, which may arise from a read error. The chain joins TRBV9 to TRBJ1-1; a possible D gene is TRBD1 (6 bases). The CDR3 consists of 16 residues. Germline loops: CDR1 SGDLS, CDR2 YYNGEE. The CDR3 spells CARSARGGALNTEAFF. The CDR3 bases are TGTGCCCGCAGCGCCCGGGGGGGGGCATTGAACACTGAAGCTTTCTTT.

This clone was detected only a few times. The chain employs TRBV28 and TRBJ1-5, with D maybe TRBD1 (6 bases). The CDR3 sequence is 12 residues long. Between the trimmed V and J ends, which lost 11 bases and 5 bases, there was a span of 13 bases. Looked up from germline, CDR1 is MDHEN and CDR2 is SYDVKM. The CDR3 sequence: CAAWGRHQPQHF. In DNA, the CDR3 is TGTGCCGCCTGGGGGCGGCATCAGCCCCAGCATTTT. The full variable domain, with the rest looked up from reference TRBV28 and TRBJ1-5, is DVKVTQSSRYLVKRTGEKVFLECVQDMDHENMFWYRQDPGLGLRLIYFSYDVKMKEKGDIPEGYSVSREKKERFSLILESASTNQTSMYLCAAWGRHQPQHFGDGTRLSIL.

V usage is TRBV19 and J usage is TRBJ2-7, with D tentatively TRBD2 (6 bases). V was clipped by 5 bases and J by 9 bases, with 11 bases between them. The length of the CDR3 is 11 residues. In germline, CDR1 is LNHDA, CDR2 SQIVND (reference sequence). CDR3 in DNA: TGTGCCAGTAGTGGGGTGCGGGGGCAGTACTTC. Its translation is CASSGVRGQYF.

The rearrangement links TRBV10-3 to TRBJ2-7, with TRBD2 identical over 8 bases. This CDR3 has 14 residues. Looked up from germline, CDR1 is ENHRY and CDR2 is SYGVKD. V was pared by 2 bases and J by 7 bases, with 7 bases of the junction left unmatched. The CDR3 is CAISEGTSGLEQYF. The CDR3 region has the DNA TGTGCCATCAGTGAGGGAACTAGCGGTCTAGAGCAGTACTTC.

The chain has TRBV20-1 and TRBJ2-3; TRBD2 aligns across 8 bases. There are 20 residues in the CDR3. The V gene's germline CDR1 is DFQATT and CDR2 SNEGSKA (reference sequence). The ends lost 3 bases at V and 0 bases at J; junction bases unmatched: 20. The CDR3 bases are TGCAGTGCTAGTGGTATCTCGAACACTAGCGGAAGACCTAGCACAGATACGCAGTATTTT. Protein: CSASGISNTSGRPSTDTQYF.

The rearrangement uses TRBV24-1 and TRBJ1-2; TRBD1 might be the D (6 bases). The CDR3 spans 11 residues. Between the trimmed V and J ends, which lost 9 bases and 8 bases, there was a span of 12 bases. CDR1 KGHDR and CDR2 SFDVKD come from the germline V gene. Here the CDR3 reads CATRGAGGYTF. DNA of the CDR3: TGTGCCACCCGGGGGGCTGGAGGCTACACCTTC.

CDR3 sequence: CASRASGRLTGELFF. The CDR3 DNA follows: TGTGCCAGTAGGGCTAGCGGGAGACTAACCGGGGAGCTGTTTTTT. J is TRBJ2-2 and V is TRBV19, with TRBD2 matching over 10 bases. J gave up 5 bases and V 6 bases, and 6 bases lay outside the gene matches. The germline V gene has CDR1 LNHDA and CDR2 SQIVND (reference sequence). The CDR3 has 15 residues. Combining the CDR3 with reference TRBV19 and TRBJ2-2 gives the whole variable domain DGGITQSPKYLFRKEGQNVTLSCEQNLNHDAMYWYRQDPGQGLRLIYYSQIVNDFQKGDIAEGYSVSREKKESFPLTVTSAQKNPTAFYLCASRASGRLTGELFFGEGSRLTVL.

This clone was counted only a few times. This sequence joins TRBV28 and TRBJ1-5, with D possibly matching TRBD1 (5 bases). The CDR3 covers 15 residues. The germline CDR1 and CDR2 sequences are MDHEN and SYDVKM. Trimming pared 6 bases from V and 0 bases from J, leaving 12 bases between. The CDR3 is CASRRDSYSNQPQHF. CDR3 nucleotide sequence: TGTGCCAGCAGGCGCGACAGTTATAGCAATCAGCCCCAGCATTTT.

The V and J genes are TRBV18 and TRBJ2-7; 8 bases fit TRBD1. Germline V CDR1 and CDR2: KGHSH, LQKENI. J lost 2 bases, V lost 3 bases, and 6 bases had no gene match. This CDR3 is 15 amino acids long. Here the CDR3 DNA reads TGTGCCAGCTCACCGAAGGACAGGGTTGCCTACGAGCAGTACTTC. As protein: CASSPKDRVAYEQYF.

This clone was seen only a few times. The chain couples TRBV19 to TRBJ1-1, with D possibly matching TRBD1 (6 bases). This CDR3 contains 15 residues. Germline V lookup: CDR1 LNHDA, CDR2 SQIVND (reference sequence). V dropped 8 bases and J dropped 1 base, with 17 bases sitting between them. Here the CDR3 DNA reads TGTGCCAGTTCTAACTACAGGGCTGGGAACACTGAAGCTTTCTTT. It codes for CASSNYRAGNTEAFF.

The rearrangement links TRBV5-1 to TRBJ2-7, with D perhaps TRBD2 (5 bases). V shed 0 bases and J shed 3 bases, with 13 bases lying between them. This CDR3 has 15 residues. Germline CDR1 reads SGHRS; CDR2 reads YFSETQ. CDR3 region: CASSLAGSPYYEQYF. The DNA for the CDR3 is TGCGCCAGCAGCTTGGCGGGATCCCCATACTACGAGCAGTACTTC.

This clone showed up just a few times. The chain couples TRBV11-3 to TRBJ2-2, with 7 bases identical to TRBD1. Losses at the gene ends were 2 bases for V and 1 base for J; bases not matched to a gene: 4. The V gene's germline CDR1 is SGHNT and CDR2 YENEEA. This CDR3 region has 16 residues. CDR3 in amino acids: CASSLPGGRNTGELFF. The CDR3 region has the DNA TGTGCCAGCAGCTTACCAGGGGGACGGAACACCGGGGAGCTGTTTTTT. The variable domain in full, with the rest retrieved from reference TRBV11-3 and TRBJ2-2, is EAGVVQSPRYKIIEKKQPVAFWCNPISGHNTLYWYLQNLGQGPELLIRYENEEAVDDSQLPKDRFSAERLKGVDSTLKIQPAELGDSAVYLCASSLPGGRNTGELFFGEGSRLTVL.

The gene calls are TRBV7-9 and TRBJ2-2, with TRBD1 matching over 9 bases. The CDR3 contains 15 residues. V lost 4 bases and J lost 6; bases outside the gene matches: 6. Germline V gene lookup returns CDR1 SEHNR and CDR2 FQNEAQ (reference sequence). CDR3 loop: CASSWTGAKAGELFF. The CDR3 DNA follows: TGTGCCAGCAGCTGGACAGGGGCCAAGGCCGGGGAGCTGTTTTTT.

The chain uses TRBV7-8 and TRBJ1-1; no definite D call. Trimming took off 4 bases at V and 9 bases at J, with 15 bases between the two ends. Germline CDR1 SGHVS, CDR2 FQNEAQ. CDR3 length: 13 amino acids. CDR3 residues: CASSSSTSGKAFF. The CDR3 DNA reads TGTGCCAGCAGCTCCAGTACCTCAGGTAAAGCTTTCTTT.

The rearrangement links TRBV5-6 to TRBJ2-1; 10 bases match TRBD1. Losses at the gene ends were 4 bases for V and 2 bases for J; bases not matched to a gene: 3. The CDR3 length is 15 residues. The germline V gene encodes CDR1 SGHDT and CDR2 YYEEEE. The CDR3 loop is CASSGQGGAYNEQFF. In DNA form, the CDR3 reads TGTGCCAGCAGCGGACAGGGGGGAGCCTACAATGAGCAGTTCTTC.

J is TRBJ1-2 and V is TRBV7-9; no definite D call. Germline V gives CDR1 SEHNR, CDR2 FQNEAQ (reference sequence). The CDR3 runs 15 residues. Deletions cut 0 bases from V and 2 bases from J, with 10 bases between. In nucleotides, the CDR3 is TGTGCCAGCAGCTTAGCGAACAGAGTCAACTATGGCTACACCTTC. Translation gives CASSLANRVNYGYTF.

The chain employs TRBV10-3 and TRBJ2-3; TRBD1 aligns across 11 bases. CDR3 length: 16 residues. CDR1 and CDR2 (germline): ENHRY, SYGVKD. Trimming removed 6 bases from V and 0 bases from J; junction bases left unmatched: 5. The DNA for the CDR3 is TGTGCCATCAGGGGGGGACAGGGGGTGAGCACAGATACGCAGTATTTT. Protein product: CAIRGGQGVSTDTQYF.

The chain links TRBV6-5 to TRBJ2-7; no definite D call. Germline loops: CDR1 MNHEY, CDR2 SVGAGI. V lost 5 bases to trimming and J lost 7 bases, with 15 bases between them. CDR3 length: 13 residues. The CDR3 region has the DNA TGTGCCAGCAGTACCCGTTATGAGGATGAGCAGTACTTC. Translated, it gives CASSTRYEDEQYF.

The rearrangement uses TRBV7-9 and TRBJ1-4, with 7 bases that match TRBD1. The CDR3 is 15 residues long. V shed 1 base and J 3 bases; nucleotides not matched to a gene: 2. Germline CDR1 is SEHNR and CDR2 is FQNEAQ (reference sequence). The CDR3 sequence is CASSLVGGPNEKLFF. CDR3 bases: TGTGCCAGCAGCTTAGTAGGGGGCCCTAATGAAAAACTGTTTTTT.

The chain carries TRBV5-1 and TRBJ1-4; a possible D gene is TRBD1 (5 bases). Germline CDR1 reads SGHRS; CDR2 reads YFSETQ. V was clipped by 4 bases and J by 13 bases, with 20 bases between them. The CDR3 covers 14 residues. CDR3: CASSPADAGRGLFF. DNA for the CDR3: TGCGCCAGCAGCCCCGCGGACGCAGGGAGGGGACTGTTTTTT.